A selection of T cell receptor beta chains follows, all from one sample in a study of monozygotic twins with inflammatory bowel disease. Reanalyzing the 5' RACE reads, TCRdb keeps one entry per CDR3 protein, without DNA. Recorded for this sample: about 85,000 distinct CDR3 sequences. Sequencing was performed on blood. The origin of the receptors is a human donor with ulcerative colitis or Crohn's disease, or a healthy co-twin of an affected twin (not recorded which). The CDR3 runs from the conserved cysteine through the conserved F or W. Clone size, where shown, is once, few, many, or a class for clones that have expanded.

j_call clone_size v_call cdr3_aa
TRBJ2-2 - TRBV6-2/TRBV6-3 CASSPSSDTGELFF
TRBJ1-1 - TRBV6-1 CASRLIQGVGNTEAFF
TRBJ1-6 - TRBV10-3 CAISESSGAANNSPLHF
TRBJ1-2 - TRBV5-1 CASSSTFTGGASGYTF
TRBJ2-5 - TRBV20-1 CSAFISGGNQETQYF
TRBJ1-1 - TRBV5-1 CASSLVWTGASTEAFF
TRBJ2-1 - TRBV5-1 CASSLPGTGGNNEQFF
TRBJ2-3 - TRBV5-1 CASSLAPGVGTDTQYF
TRBJ2-5 - TRBV7-2 CASSTGLAGGAGETQYF
TRBJ1-2 - TRBV20-1 CSAWDDFYGYTF
TRBJ2-1 - TRBV7-2 CASSTSPGQGQLNEQFF
TRBJ1-1 - TRBV12-3/TRBV12-4 CASSLVQGTTEAFF
TRBJ2-2 - TRBV12-3/TRBV12-4 CASSLGPQVIAGAATGELFF
TRBJ2-7 - TRBV29-1 CSVAAGPHDEQYF
TRBJ1-6 - TRBV6-5 CASSYSSPGRGNSPLHF
TRBJ2-1 - TRBV3-1 CASSQDLAIRPYNEQFF
TRBJ1-6 - TRBV6-1 CASTLDRGIGSPLHF
TRBJ1-2 - TRBV20-1 CSARPIVERGATYGYTF
TRBJ2-3 - TRBV6-5 CASSYHSGSTDTQYF
TRBJ1-3 - TRBV5-1 CASSLGDTIYF
TRBJ2-3 - TRBV12-3/TRBV12-4 CASSPLDWASTDTQYF
TRBJ1-4 - TRBV4-2 CASSQDNSGARKLFF
TRBJ2-3 - TRBV18 CASSPPTGAFTDTQYF
TRBJ2-1 - TRBV20-1 CSATPGGGFEQFF
TRBJ2-1 - TRBV6-1 CASRREGARNEQFF
TRBJ2-7 - TRBV6-9 CASSGQGRFYEQYF
TRBJ2-5 - TRBV25-1 CASSELVITQETQYF
TRBJ2-2 - TRBV2 CASSETGGAGTGELFF
TRBJ1-1 - TRBV2 CASSEAPGSAEAFF
TRBJ2-2 - TRBV3-1 CASSQPYTATGELFF
TRBJ2-2 - TRBV6-5 CASSYSNTGELFF
TRBJ2-5 - TRBV18 CASSRGTGAEETQYF
TRBJ1-5 - TRBV20-1 CSASEQGASNQPQHF
TRBJ2-1 medium-sized TRBV6-6 CASSRAPDRAEQFF
TRBJ2-7 - TRBV4-2 CASSQETDGEQYF
TRBJ1-2 - TRBV20-1 CSARDRGDEGGYTF
TRBJ2-7 - TRBV5-5 CASSFEGSSYEQYF
TRBJ1-1 - TRBV7-6 CASSLDRVNTEAFF
TRBJ2-2 - TRBV5-5 CASSHGQRVGELFF
TRBJ1-1 - TRBV11-2 CASSPLWENTEAFF
TRBJ1-1 - TRBV11-3 CASSLSGTGGTEAFF
TRBJ2-1 - TRBV27 CASSSGTIYVDEQFF
TRBJ2-7 - TRBV20-1 CSASALSYEQYF
TRBJ1-4 - TRBV4-1 CASSVIRGKGATNEKLFF
TRBJ1-5 - TRBV20-1 CSASMRQGGIRPQHF
TRBJ1-6 - TRBV10-3 CAISESKGYENSPLHF
TRBJ2-5 - TRBV7-2 CASRLKRGADQETQYF
TRBJ2-7 - TRBV12-5 CASAPGLVTAEQYF
TRBJ1-3 - TRBV9 CASSSRGISGNTIYF